This T cell receptor beta chain is from a study of monozygotic twins with inflammatory bowel disease (dated by TCRdb to between 2017 and 2020). In the study overall: In total, around 28 monozygotic twin pairs made up the full study: 19 Danish pairs, all IBD-discordant, plus nine German pairs, of which four were IBD-concordant and five were IBD-discordant. Disease-associated traits were sought mainly through comparisons between IBD patients and their genetically identical healthy co-twins within discordant pairs. Each individual had, on average, about 151 000 unique TCRalpha sequences and 181 000 unique TCRbeta sequences available for analysis.

From the germline V gene (reference sequence), CDR1 is LNHDA and CDR2 is SQIVND. The CDR3 covers 16 residues, taking in both the cysteine and the phenylalanine. The DNA is unrecorded. Preparation of the library involved 5' RACE. For each TCR library, 3,000 to 4,000 ng of total RNA was used. For each sample, cDNA synthesis was carried out in eight separate reactions using SMARTScribe reverse transcriptase. During cDNA synthesis, template switching introduced unique molecular identifiers that contained a 6-nucleotide sample barcode. Amplification of TCRalpha and TCRbeta cDNA involved two nested PCRs of approximately 16 and 9 cycles, and each PCR was followed by bead purification. Before amplification, the cDNA was both treated with uracil DNA-glycosylase and purified with the QIAquick PCR purification kit. The second PCR was the step at which Illumina TruSeq-compatible adapters and sample-specific barcodes were added. Library quality and concentration were checked on TapeStation and Qubit, and libraries were pooled at 4.5 to 5.5 ng each. Sequencing of pooled libraries was carried out on an Illumina HiSeq2500 single-index Rapid Run using 2 x 100 bp reads and custom sequencing primers. As for the authors' bioinformatics: MiGEC version 1.2.6 was used for UMI-based consensus assembly to correct PCR and sequencing errors. V(D)J alignment, clonotype assembly and CDR3 extraction were performed with MiXCR version 2.1.1. To normalise gene usage, clonotype sharing and MAIT/NKT TCR abundance, the analysis used the top 1000, 10 000 and 20 000 clonotypes per sample. Diversity was computed as the inverse Simpson index with the vegan R package after downsampling to 27 000 UMIs. Statistical testing used paired Mann-Whitney U tests on the discordant twin pairs and applied Benjamini-Hochberg correction for multiple testing. Following reprocessing of the reads by TCRdb, the data hold one row per CDR3 protein sequence and no DNA is available. The V and J calls and clone size come from TCRdb's table, not from the authors' own analysis. The table for this sample lists 160,000 or so distinct CDR3 sequences. The ten biggest clones cover roughly 2.6% of the sample.

An approximately 2.6 ml peripheral blood sample was drawn into PAXgene tubes per donor and stored at -80°C. Without any T cell sorting, total RNA was extracted from whole blood using the PAXgene blood miRNA kit on an automated QIAcube. Peripheral blood from monozygotic twin pairs who were concordant or discordant for inflammatory bowel disease underwent deep TCRalpha and TCRbeta repertoire profiling using unique molecular barcoding. Smoking habits were recorded for all twin pairs, with individuals classified as current, former or never smokers. A word on this clonotype: The target of this receptor is not known.

Broad study findings and their caveats: Distinction between different T cell subtypes could not be achieved in the analysis. No difference in repertoire similarity was observed between concordant and discordant twins, possibly owing to limited statistical power. Fewer clonotypes were shared with other individuals by IBD patients than by healthy twins, most markedly in patients showing signs of disease activity. The results gave no support for a single strong signal or clonotype linked to IBD. Background noise and inter-individual variability may have been introduced into the repertoires by the differing immunosuppressive treatments among patients. TCRbeta repertoire diversity, by inverse Simpson index, was decreased in IBD patients compared with their healthy co-twins.

Sequencing was performed on blood. This receptor was taken from a human donor with ulcerative colitis or Crohn's disease, or a healthy co-twin of an affected twin (not recorded which). The receptor chain draws on TRBV19 and TRBJ1-4; as DNA is missing, the TRBD1 call by TCRdb cannot be tested. For the CDR3, the sequence is CASSIVPGFTNEKLFF.